This passage covers 10 T cell receptor beta chains from one sample sequenced in a study of blood T cell repertoires in COVID-19. Profiled with immunoSEQ multiplex PCR; TCRdb holds only in-frame clones, not every one. The sample contains roughly 250,000 clones, around 90% of which appear only once. Sequencing was performed on PBMCs or T cells enriched from blood (not recorded which). The receptors were sampled from a woman aged 25-40 years with acute COVID-19.

The J gene is TRBJ2-4, the V gene TRBV4-1, with 13 bases lining up with TRBD2. The V segment lost 3 bases and the J segment 7 bases; nucleotides outside the gene matches: 6. Germline V gene sequence: CDR1 MGHRA, CDR2 YSYEKL. The length of the CDR3 is 16 residues. CDR3 protein: CASSHGLAGEVNIQYF. CDR3 bases: TGCGCCAGCAGCCACGGACTAGCGGGAGAGGTCAACATTCAGTACTTC.

In this sample, this clone turned up once. The chain combines TRBV18 with TRBJ2-1, with a possible D match to TRBD1 (6 bases). The CDR3 runs to 12 residues. Trimming took off 4 bases at V and 9 bases at J, with 10 bases between the two ends. Germline V gene sequence: CDR1 KGHSH, CDR2 LQKENI. The CDR3 region has the DNA TGTGCCAGCTCACTCGGACAGACTGAGCAGTTCTTC. Encoded protein: CASSLGQTEQFF.

The gene calls are TRBV7-9 and TRBJ2-1, with D possibly being TRBD2 (5 bases). The V gene lost 8 bases and the J gene lost 8 bases, with 16 bases spanning the gap. Per the germline V gene, CDR1 is SEHNR and CDR2 is FQNEAQ (reference sequence). CDR3 length: 13 amino acids. CDR3 in DNA: TGTGCCAGCCCCTTAGGAGGACTGGATGAGCAGTTCTTC. Translating it yields CASPLGGLDEQFF.

This clone has a single count. The chain employs TRBV29-1 and TRBJ1-5, with 7 bases matching TRBD1. Germline loops: CDR1 SQVTM, CDR2 ANQGSEA. There are 14 residues in the CDR3. Trimming at V came to 4 bases and at J to 3 bases, leaving 6 bases not matched to a gene. CDR3 loop: CSVGSGGFNQPQHF. CDR3 coding DNA: TGCAGCGTTGGATCAGGGGGGTTCAATCAGCCCCAGCATTTT.

The chain recombines TRBV5-1 with TRBJ1-1, with D possibly being TRBD1 (5 bases). V was clipped by 0 bases and J by 5 bases, with 20 bases between them. CDR1 and CDR2 (germline): SGHRS, YFSETQ. The CDR3 runs 17 residues. Here the CDR3 reads CASSLVPQRVGGTEAFF. For the CDR3, the DNA is TGCGCCAGCAGCTTGGTCCCACAGAGGGTCGGGGGGACTGAAGCTTTCTTT.

This chain connects TRBV19 to TRBJ2-1; TRBD1 matches at 9 bases. CDR1 is LNHDA and CDR2 is SQIVND in the germline V gene (reference sequence). The trim removed 5 bases at V and 1 base at J, leaving 6 bases unmatched. CDR3 length: 16 amino acids. CDR3 DNA sequence: TGTGCCAGTAGTGGCGGGACAGGGAGTTCCTACAATGAGCAGTTCTTC. Translated, it gives CASSGGTGSSYNEQFF.

V is TRBV27 and J is TRBJ2-5; D unclear. Trimming removed 5 bases from V and 0 bases from J, with 4 bases in between. This CDR3 region has 12 residues. CDR1 is MNHEY, CDR2 SMNVEV, per germline (reference sequence). As DNA, the CDR3 is TGTGCCAGCAGTCCAGACCAAGAGACCCAGTACTTC. Protein: CASSPDQETQYF.

This chain uses TRBV28 with TRBJ2-3, with TRBD1 matching 11 bases. Germline V gene data show CDR1 as MDHEN and CDR2 as SYDVKM. This CDR3 is built from 17 residues. V lost 3 bases to trimming and J lost 0 bases; unmatched junction nucleotides: 5. For the CDR3, the DNA is TGTGCCAGCAGTTTGACCGGACAGGGGGCGAGCACAGATACGCAGTATTTT. Residues: CASSLTGQGASTDTQYF.

V usage is TRBV7-9 and J usage is TRBJ1-2, with D uncertain. CDR1 is SEHNR and CDR2 is FQNEAQ in the germline V gene (reference sequence). The CDR3 extends over 15 amino acids. V was clipped by 5 bases and J by 4 bases, with 17 bases between them. The CDR3 region is CASSRAHSFPYGYTF. The CDR3 DNA follows: TGTGCCAGCAGCCGCGCTCACAGCTTCCCCTATGGCTACACCTTC.

The genes are TRBV30 and TRBJ1-4; possibly TRBD1 for D (6 bases). The CDR3 runs to 15 residues. Trimming took off 0 bases at V and 10 bases at J, with 18 bases between the two ends. Germline-derived CDR1 and CDR2 are GTSNPN and SVGIG (reference sequence). In nucleotides, the CDR3 is TGTGCCTGGAGTGTTCCCTGGGGGCGTGATGGAAAACTGTTTTTT. Amino acid sequence: CAWSVPWGRDGKLFF.